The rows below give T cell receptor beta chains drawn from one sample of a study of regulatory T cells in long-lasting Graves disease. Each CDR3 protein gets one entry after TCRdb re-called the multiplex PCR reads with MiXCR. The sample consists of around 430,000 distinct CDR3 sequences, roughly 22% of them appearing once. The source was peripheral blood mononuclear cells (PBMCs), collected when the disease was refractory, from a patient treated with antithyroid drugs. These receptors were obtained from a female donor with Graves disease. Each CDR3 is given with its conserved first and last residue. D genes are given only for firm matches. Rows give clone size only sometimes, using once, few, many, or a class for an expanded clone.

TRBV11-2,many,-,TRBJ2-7,CASSLVFSSYEQYF,TGTGCCAGCAGCTTAGTGTTTAGCTCCTACGAGCAGTACTTC
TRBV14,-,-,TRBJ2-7,CASSQSLRVYEQYF,TGTGCCAGCAGCCAAAGTCTGAGGGTCTACGAGCAGTACTTC
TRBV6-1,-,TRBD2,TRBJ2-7,CASNGRGVTYEQYF,TGTGCCAGCAATGGGAGGGGTGTGACCTACGAGCAGTACTTC
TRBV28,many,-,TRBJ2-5,CASSLADQETQYF,TGTGCCAGCAGCTTAGCGGACCAAGAGACCCAGTACTTC
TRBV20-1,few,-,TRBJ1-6,CSARDGSVPNSPLHF,TGCAGTGCTAGAGATGGAAGTGTACCTAATTCACCCCTCCACTTT
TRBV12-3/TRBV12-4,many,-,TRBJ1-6,CASSLDGSSYNSPLHF,TGTGCCAGCAGTTTAGATGGGAGCTCCTATAATTCACCCCTCCACTTT
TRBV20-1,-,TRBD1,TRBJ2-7,CSALDRDRTYEQYF,TGCAGTGCCCTGGACAGGGACCGAACCTACGAGCAGTACTTC
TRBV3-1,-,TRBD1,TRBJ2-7,CASSPQGTGPPSYEQYF,TGTGCCAGCAGCCCACAGGGGACGGGGCCGCCCTCTTACGAGCAGTACTTC
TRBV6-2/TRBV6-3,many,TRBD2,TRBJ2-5,CASSYRLAGKETRYF,TGTGCCAGCAGTTACCGTCTAGCGGGGAAAGAGACCCGGTACTTC
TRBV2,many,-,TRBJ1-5,CASSDRGAPGPQHF,TGTGCCAGCAGTGACAGGGGAGCCCCTGGGCCCCAGCATTTT
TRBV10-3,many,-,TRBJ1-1,CAIRQQSEAFF,TGTGCCATCAGGCAGCAGAGTGAAGCTTTCTTT
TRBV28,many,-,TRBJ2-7,CATMPRSRGDEQYF,TGTGCCACCATGCCCCGTTCTCGGGGTGACGAGCAGTACTTC
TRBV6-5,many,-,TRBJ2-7,CASSYGEYEQYF,TGTGCCAGCAGTTACGGCGAATACGAGCAGTACTTC
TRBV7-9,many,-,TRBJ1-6,CASRFPGDINSPLHF,TGTGCCAGCAGGTTCCCAGGGGACATCAATTCACCCCTCCACTTT
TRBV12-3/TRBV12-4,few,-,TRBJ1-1,CASSLLVGFWGTAEAFF,TGTGCCAGCAGTTTACTAGTTGGTTTTTGGGGAACGGCTGAAGCTTTCTTT
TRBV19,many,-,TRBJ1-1,CASSRPPYRDHTEAFF,TGTGCCAGTAGTAGGCCTCCCTACAGGGATCACACTGAAGCTTTCTTT
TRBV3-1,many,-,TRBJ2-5,CASSPGVAETQYF,TGTGCCAGCAGCCCCGGAGTGGCGGAGACCCAGTACTTC
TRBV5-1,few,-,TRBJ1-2,CASSQGSYSRVYGYTF,TGCGCCAGCAGCCAGGGGTCCTACTCCCGCGTCTATGGCTACACCTTC
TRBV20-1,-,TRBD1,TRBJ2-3,CSASQGESTDTQYF,TGCAGTGCGAGCCAGGGGGAAAGCACAGATACGCAGTATTTT
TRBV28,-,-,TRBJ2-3,CASSSHSGWADTQYF,TGTGCCAGCAGTTCCCATAGCGGTTGGGCGGATACGCAGTATTTT
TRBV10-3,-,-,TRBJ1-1,CAISESRENTEAFF,TGTGCCATCAGTGAGAGCCGGGAGAACACTGAAGCTTTCTTT
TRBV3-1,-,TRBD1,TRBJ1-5,CASSPGTGGEMSHQPQHF,TGTGCCAGCAGCCCAGGGACAGGGGGCGAGATGTCGCATCAGCCCCAGCATTTT
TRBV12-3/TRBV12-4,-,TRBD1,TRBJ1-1,CASSPTGGDNKKSTEAFF,TGTGCCAGCAGTCCGACAGGGGGGGATAATAAGAAGAGCACTGAAGCTTTTTTT
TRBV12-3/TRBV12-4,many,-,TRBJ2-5,CASSFWGEETQYF,TGTGCCAGCAGTTTCTGGGGGGAAGAGACCCAGTACTTC
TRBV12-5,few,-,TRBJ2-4,CASAPEEGNIQYF,TGTGCTAGTGCCCCGGAAGAGGGGAACATTCAGTACTTC
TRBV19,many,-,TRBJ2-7,CASRRGQTYEQYF,TGTGCCAGCAGGCGTGGACAGACCTACGAGCAGTACTTC
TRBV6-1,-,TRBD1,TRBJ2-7,CASSEGGQGFYEQYF,TGTGCCAGCAGTGAAGGCGGACAGGGTTTCTACGAGCAGTACTTC
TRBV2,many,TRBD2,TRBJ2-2,CASNGGLGLAGRRELFF,TGTGCCAGCAACGGGGGTTTGGGACTAGCGGGACGACGGGAGCTGTTTTTT
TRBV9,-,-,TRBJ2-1,CASSVGTSQQFF,TGTGCCAGCAGCGTAGGTACTAGCCAGCAGTTCTTC
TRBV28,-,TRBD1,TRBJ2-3,CASSFGQGDTQYF,TGTGCCAGCAGTTTCGGACAGGGCGATACGCAGTATTTT
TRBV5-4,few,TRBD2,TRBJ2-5,CASSGGSSGSRETQYF,TGTGCCAGCAGTGGGGGGTCTAGCGGGAGTAGAGAGACCCAGTACTTC
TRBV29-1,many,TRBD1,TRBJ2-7,CSVALGTGGSYEQYF,TGCAGCGTTGCGCTCGGGACAGGGGGCTCCTACGAGCAGTACTTC
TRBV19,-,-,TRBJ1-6,CASSRGGPRTDNSPLHF,TGTGCCAGTAGTAGGGGGGGGCCGAGGACGGACAATTCACCCCTCCACTTT
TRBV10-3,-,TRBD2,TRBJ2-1,CAISERQREGRNEQFF,TGTGCCATCAGTGAGAGGCAGAGGGAGGGCCGGAATGAGCAGTTCTTC
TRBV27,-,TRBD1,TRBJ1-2,CASSPGGGVNYGYTF,TGTGCCAGCAGTCCAGGGGGTGGGGTTAACTATGGCTACACCTTC
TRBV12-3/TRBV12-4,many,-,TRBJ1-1,CASSPESATEAFF,TGTGCCAGCAGCCCCGAGAGTGCCACTGAAGCTTTCTTT
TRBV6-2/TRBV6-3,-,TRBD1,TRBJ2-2,CASRDGGQGRTGELFF,TGTGCCAGCAGGGATGGGGGACAGGGCCGCACCGGGGAGCTGTTTTTT
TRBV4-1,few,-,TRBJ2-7,CASSQDGRGLLSYEQYF,TGCGCCAGCAGCCAAGATGGCCGAGGGCTCCTTTCCTACGAGCAGTACTTC
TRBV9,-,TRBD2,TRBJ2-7,CASSVAGGGSIYEQYF,TGTGCCAGCAGCGTAGCCGGTGGCGGGAGCATCTACGAGCAGTACTTC
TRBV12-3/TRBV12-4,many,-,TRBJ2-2,CASGRGPGELFF,TGTGCCAGCGGCAGGGGCCCCGGGGAGCTGTTTTTT
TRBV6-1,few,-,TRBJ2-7,CASSEAWSGLLYEQYF,TGTGCCAGCAGTGAAGCTTGGAGCGGGCTACTCTACGAGCAGTACTTC
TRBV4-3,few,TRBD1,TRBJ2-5,CASSQDTGDAETQYF,TGCGCCAGCAGCCAAGATACAGGGGACGCTGAGACCCAGTACTTC
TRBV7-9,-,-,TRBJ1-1,CASSLWGDTEAFF,TGTGCCAGCAGCTTGTGGGGGGACACTGAAGCTTTCTTT
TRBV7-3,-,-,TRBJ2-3,CASSPSGHYTQYF,TGTGCCAGCAGCCCTTCCGGGCACTATACGCAGTATTTT
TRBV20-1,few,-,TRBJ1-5,CSATGEPNQPQHF,TGCAGCGCTACCGGGGAGCCCAATCAGCCCCAGCATTTT
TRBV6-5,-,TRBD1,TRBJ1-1,CASSYRALLRQGDTEAFF,TGTGCCAGCAGTTACCGGGCCTTATTAAGACAGGGGGACACTGAAGCTTTCTTT
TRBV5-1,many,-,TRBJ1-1,CASSLAGYSEAFF,TGCGCCAGCAGCTTGGCAGGGTATTCTGAAGCTTTCTTT
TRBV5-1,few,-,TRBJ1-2,CASSLDSGVLEGYTF,TGCGCCAGCAGCTTGGACTCAGGGGTTTTGGAGGGCTACACCTTC
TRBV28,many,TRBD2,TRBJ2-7,CASSPGLAGNRSYEQYF,TGTGCCAGCAGTCCGGGACTAGCGGGAAACCGCTCCTACGAGCAGTACTTC
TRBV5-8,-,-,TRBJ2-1,CATTWDSSYNEQFF,TGTGCCACCACTTGGGATAGCTCCTACAATGAGCAGTTCTTC
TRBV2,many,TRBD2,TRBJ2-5,CASSALGGGAQETQYF,TGTGCCAGCAGTGCCCTCGGCGGGGGGGCCCAAGAGACCCAGTACTTC
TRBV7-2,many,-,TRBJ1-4,CASSLLETNEKLFF,TGTGCCAGCAGCTTGCTAGAGACTAATGAAAAACTGTTTTTT
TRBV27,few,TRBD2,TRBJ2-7,CASSWGGGGEQYF,TGTGCCAGCAGTTGGGGTGGGGGGGGCGAGCAGTACTTC